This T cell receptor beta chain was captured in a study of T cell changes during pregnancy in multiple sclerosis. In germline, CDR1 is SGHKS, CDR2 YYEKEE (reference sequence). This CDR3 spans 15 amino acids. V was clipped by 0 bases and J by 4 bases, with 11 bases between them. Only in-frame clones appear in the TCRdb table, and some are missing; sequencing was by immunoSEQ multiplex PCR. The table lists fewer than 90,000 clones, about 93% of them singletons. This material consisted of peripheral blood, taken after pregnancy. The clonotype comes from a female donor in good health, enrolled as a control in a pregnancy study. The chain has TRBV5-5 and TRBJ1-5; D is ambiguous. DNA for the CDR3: TGTGCCAGCAGCTTGGGTGTCATCCCAAATCAGCCCCAGCATTTT. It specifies CASSLGVIPNQPQHF.